One T cell receptor (beta chain) is described in this entry. V was trimmed by 6 bases and J by 4 bases, leaving 12 bases between them. The CDR3 is 13 residues long. In germline, CDR1 is MNHEY, CDR2 SVGAGI. The sample comes from a study of T cell responses to AZD1222 COVID-19 vaccine. Data came from immunoSEQ multiplex PCR; TCRdb stores just in-frame clones and leaves some out. The sample has 180,000 or so clones, just over 90% seen once; the top ten hold over 1.5%. V usage is TRBV6-5 and J usage is TRBJ1-2; possible D gene TRBD1, 6 bases. The receptor was isolated from an adult who received the AZD1222 COVID-19 vaccine. The source material was peripheral blood, sampled 28 days after the second AZD1222 dose. CDR3 residues: CASSTTGTYGYTF. DNA for the CDR3: TGTGCCAGCAGCACCACAGGGACCTATGGCTACACCTTC.